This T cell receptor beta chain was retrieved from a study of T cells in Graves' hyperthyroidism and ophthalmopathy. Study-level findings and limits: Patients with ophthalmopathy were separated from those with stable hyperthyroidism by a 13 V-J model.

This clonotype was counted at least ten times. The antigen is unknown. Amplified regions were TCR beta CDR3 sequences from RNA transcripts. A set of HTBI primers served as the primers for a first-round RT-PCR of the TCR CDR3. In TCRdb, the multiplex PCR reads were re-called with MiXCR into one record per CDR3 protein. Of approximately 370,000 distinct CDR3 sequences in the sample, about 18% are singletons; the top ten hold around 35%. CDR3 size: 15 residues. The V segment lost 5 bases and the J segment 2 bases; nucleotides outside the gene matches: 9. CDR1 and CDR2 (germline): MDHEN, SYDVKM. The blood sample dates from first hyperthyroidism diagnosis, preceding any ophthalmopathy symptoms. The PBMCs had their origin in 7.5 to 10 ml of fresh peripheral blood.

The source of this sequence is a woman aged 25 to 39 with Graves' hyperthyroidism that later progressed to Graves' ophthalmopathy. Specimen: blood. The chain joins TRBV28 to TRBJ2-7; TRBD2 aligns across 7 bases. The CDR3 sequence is CASSQRDFRAYEQYF. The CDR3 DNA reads TGTGCCAGCAGTCAGCGGGACTTCCGAGCCTACGAGCAGTACTTC. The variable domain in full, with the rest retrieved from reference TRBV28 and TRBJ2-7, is DVKVTQSSRYLVKRTGEKVFLECVQDMDHENMFWYRQDPGLGLRLIYFSYDVKMKEKGDIPEGYSVSREKKERFSLILESASTNQTSMYLCASSQRDFRAYEQYFGPGTRLTVT.